The rows below give T cell receptor beta chains drawn from one sample of a study of cytomegalovirus exposure and HLA in healthy donors. Some clones are missing from TCRdb's copy, which holds only in-frame ones; the method was immunoSEQ multiplex PCR. The table lists some 56,000 clones, around 50% of them singletons, with over 9.5% in the top ten. The sample consisted of PBMCs. These receptors were collected from a human donor in good health. Each CDR3 is given with its conserved first and last residue. A D gene is named only where the DNA matches it firmly. Rows may omit the clone size; those that give it use once, few, many or a size class.

>.|.|TRBJ2-2|TRBV30
CAWNYRDGGELFF
TGTGCCTGGAACTACAGGGATGGCGGGGAGCTGTTTTTT
>.|.|TRBJ2-3|TRBV4-3
CASSQLSPDTQYF
TGCGCCAGCAGCCAACTTAGCCCAGATACGCAGTATTTT
>.|TRBD2|TRBJ2-5|TRBV7-6
CASSLGLAGGYQETQYF
TGTGCCAGCAGCTTAGGACTAGCGGGGGGGTACCAAGAGACCCAGTACTTC
>.|.|TRBJ1-2|TRBV5-1
CASSPILSDNYGYTF
TGCGCCAGCAGCCCCATCCTTAGTGATAACTATGGCTACACCTTC
>.|TRBD1|TRBJ2-7|TRBV7-9
CASSSNRDREVYEQYF
TGTGCCAGCAGCTCGAACCGGGACAGGGAGGTATACGAGCAGTACTTC
>.|TRBD2|TRBJ2-3|TRBV9
CASSGGAGGTDTQYF
TGTGCCAGCAGCGGGGGAGCGGGGGGCACAGATACGCAGTATTTT
>once|.|TRBJ1-6|TRBV4-1
CASSQVVRENSPLHF
TGCGCCAGCAGCCAGGTTGTCAGGGAAAATTCACCCCTCCACTTT
>.|.|TRBJ1-6|TRBV29-1
CSSRGGGGNSPLHF
TGCAGCTCCCGCGGAGGGGGGGGAAATTCACCCCTCCACTTT
>.|.|TRBJ2-7|TRBV9
CASSVATRGALYEQYF
TGTGCCAGCAGCGTAGCTACCCGCGGGGCCCTCTACGAGCAGTACTTC
>.|TRBD1|TRBJ2-7|TRBV6-5
CASSYSGQGFYEQYF
TGTGCCAGCAGTTACTCGGGACAGGGTTTCTACGAGCAGTACTTC
>.|.|TRBJ2-3|TRBV9
CASSKRSPDTQYF
TGTGCCAGCAGTAAGAGAAGCCCAGATACGCAGTATTTT
>.|.|TRBJ2-1|TRBV7-3
CASSSRGDTANNEQFF
TGTGCCAGCAGCTCCCGAGGGGACACCGCCAACAATGAGCAGTTCTTC
>few|.|TRBJ2-2|TRBV19
CATQKGDGTGELFF
TGTGCCACCCAGAAGGGGGACGGCACCGGGGAGCTGTTTTTT
>.|TRBD2|TRBJ2-1|TRBV15
CATSRVSGGARDNEQFF
TGTGCCACCAGCAGAGTCAGCGGGGGGGCCAGGGACAATGAGCAGTTCTTC